The 28 T cell receptor beta chains below all came from one sample that was sequenced in a study of CD8 T cells in ankylosing spondylitis. MiXCR was run by TCRdb on the 5' RACE reads, yielding one entry per CDR3 protein. Of 300,000 to 350,000 distinct CDR3 sequences in the sample, roughly 20% are singletons; the top ten hold 3.5% to 4.5%. Sequenced: blood, either unsorted or a sorted T cell fraction (not recorded which). The receptors come from a female donor with ankylosing spondylitis or in good health (not recorded which).

The genes are TRBV7-6 and TRBJ2-7, with D possibly TRBD2 on 5 matching bases. Germline V gene data show CDR1 as SGHVS and CDR2 as FNYEAQ. The CDR3 has 16 residues. Trimming cost V 5 bases and J 0 bases, with 17 bases left between them. The CDR3 here is CASSTAGRGSSYEQYF. The CDR3 nucleotides read TGTGCCAGCAGCACCGCTGGACGGGGAAGCTCCTACGAGCAGTACTTC.

This clonotype was recorded many times. The chain carries TRBV24-1 and TRBJ2-3, with D possibly called TRBD1 or TRBD2 (5 bases each). This CDR3 has 15 amino acids. Trimming removed 4 bases at V and 4 bases at J, with 14 bases between. CDR1 KGHDR and CDR2 SFDVKD come from the germline V gene. CDR3 nucleotide sequence: TGTGCCACCAGTGACCCCCTCGGGGCGTCAGATACGCAGTATTTT. This gives the protein CATSDPLGASDTQYF.

The chain combines TRBV4-2 with TRBJ1-1; D not resolved. The V end lost 0 bases, the J end lost 5 bases, and 7 bases lay between the germline ends. CDR1 is LGHNA, CDR2 YNFKEQ, per germline. There are 13 residues in the CDR3. The CDR3, as DNA: TGTGCCAGCAGCCAAGAGAGGGCAACTGAAGCTTTCTTT. Translation: CASSQERATEAFF.

The chain is built from TRBV6-1 and TRBJ2-5; TRBD2 aligns across 12 bases. With 6 bases clipped from V and 1 base from J, the junction kept 9 bases outside the gene matches. This CDR3 is built from 17 residues. CDR1 and CDR2 from the germline V gene are MNHNS and SASEGT. The CDR3 loop reads CASRLAGGTILQETQYF. The CDR3 region has the DNA TGTGCCAGCAGACTAGCGGGAGGAACTATCCTCCAAGAGACCCAGTACTTC.

This clonotype was seen a handful of times. The rearrangement joins TRBV30 to TRBJ2-6, with no clear D. The germline gives CDR1 GTSNPN, CDR2 SVGIG (reference sequence). V was clipped by 0 bases and J by 2 bases, with 14 bases between them. The CDR3 is 17 residues long. As DNA, the CDR3 is TGTGCCTGGAGTGTAGTCATTACGGACGCTGGGGCCAACGTCCTGACTTTC. It yields the protein CAWSVVITDAGANVLTF.

This clonotype was seen a handful of times. The J gene is TRBJ2-7, the V gene TRBV11-2; 10 nucleotides line up with TRBD2. The CDR3 consists of 18 residues. With 3 bases clipped from V and 0 bases from J, the junction kept 11 bases outside the gene matches. Germline values: CDR1 SGHAT, CDR2 FQNNGV. The CDR3 DNA reads TGTGCCAGCAGCTTCACCCGCCAGACTAGCGGGTTCTCCTACGAGCAGTACTTC. It encodes CASSFTRQTSGFSYEQYF.

This chain joins TRBV5-1 and TRBJ2-3; D unclear. Germline V gene lookup returns CDR1 SGHRS and CDR2 YFSETQ. The ends were cut back, 3 bases at V and 6 bases at J, with 17 bases in the middle. The CDR3 sequence is 15 residues long. CDR3 nucleotides: TGCGCCAGCAGCTCTAGGCGAAATCGAGTGGATACGCAGTATTTT. This encodes CASSSRRNRVDTQYF.

This clonotype was recorded a few times. This sequence joins TRBV4-1 and TRBJ1-5, with D possibly being TRBD1 (5 bases). This CDR3 has 16 amino acids. V dropped 0 bases and J dropped 4 bases, with 13 bases sitting between them. CDR1 MGHRA and CDR2 YSYEKL come from the germline V gene. CDR3 amino acids: CASSQEGAGRNQPQHF. The CDR3 DNA is TGCGCCAGCAGCCAAGAAGGGGCAGGGCGGAATCAGCCCCAGCATTTT.

This clonotype was seen ten or more times. The chain links TRBV12-3 or TRBV12-4 to TRBJ1-2, with D unresolved. The CDR3 extends over 12 amino acids. Trimming left V 0 bases short and J 5 bases short, with 4 bases between. For the CDR3, the DNA is TGTGCCAGCAGTTTAGCGCAGTATGGCTACACCTTC. Its protein is CASSLAQYGYTF.

This chain links TRBV29-1 with TRBJ2-1, with D perhaps TRBD1 (5 bases). The CDR3 runs 14 residues. Deletions cut 4 bases from V and 5 bases from J, with 15 bases between. The germline CDR1 and CDR2 sequences are SQVTM and ANQGSEA. The CDR3 coding sequence is TGCAGCGTTGTTAGGGGTACATCTAACAATGAGCAGTTCTTC. This sequence encodes CSVVRGTSNNEQFF.

V gene TRBV5-1 combines with J gene TRBJ1-1; weak D call: TRBD1 (5 bases). Germline CDR1 is SGHRS and CDR2 is YFSETQ. The CDR3 length is 16 residues. The V end lost 3 bases, the J end lost 4 bases, and 19 bases lay between the germline ends. The CDR3, as DNA: TGCGCCAGCAGCTCCTCGGGGGGAAGGATGGTCACTGAAGCTTTCTTT. It encodes CASSSSGGRMVTEAFF.

This rearrangement joins TRBV11-2 to TRBJ2-2; 11 nucleotides line up with TRBD2. CDR3 size: 17 residues. The V gene's germline CDR1 is SGHAT and CDR2 FQNNGV. J gave up 1 base and V 7 bases, and 8 bases lay outside the gene matches. The CDR3 protein is CASTTAGLAVNTGELFF. CDR3 nucleotide sequence: TGTGCCAGCACTACGGCGGGACTAGCGGTGAACACCGGGGAGCTGTTTTTT.

This clonotype was observed many times. V is TRBV20-1 and J is TRBJ1-1; D is perhaps TRBD1 (5 bases). The V and J ends lost 3 bases and 1 base respectively, with 15 bases between them. Germline-derived CDR1 and CDR2 are DFQATT and SNEGSKA (reference sequence). This CDR3 region has 15 residues. The DNA of the CDR3 is TGCAGTGCTAGTCTAGGGGAGCTGTGGAACACTGAAGCTTTCTTT. It translates to CSASLGELWNTEAFF.

The chain links TRBV6-5 to TRBJ2-3, with TRBD1 matching over 7 bases. CDR1 is MNHEY and CDR2 is SVGAGI in the germline V gene. This CDR3 comprises 15 residues. V shed 4 bases, J shed 4 bases, and the junction held 8 bases outside the gene matches. For the CDR3, the DNA is TGTGCCAGCAGTTTGACAGGGAATCGGCCAGATACGCAGTATTTT. This codes for CASSLTGNRPDTQYF.

V is TRBV6-5 and J is TRBJ2-7; no reliable D call. Trimming took off 3 bases at V and 0 bases at J, with 9 bases between the two ends. The CDR3 spans 14 residues. Germline V gene lookup returns CDR1 MNHEY and CDR2 SVGAGI. CDR3 loop: CASSYFPVSYEQYF. In DNA, the CDR3 is TGTGCCAGCAGTTATTTCCCGGTCTCCTACGAGCAGTACTTC.

This clonotype was detected many times. The chain joins TRBV20-1 to TRBJ1-2; no firm D call. The V gene lost 0 bases and the J gene lost 4 bases, with 12 bases spanning the gap. The CDR3 runs 14 residues. Germline CDR1 and CDR2: DFQATT and SNEGSKA (reference sequence). The CDR3 reads CSARDRQALYGYTF. In DNA, the CDR3 is TGCAGTGCTAGAGATAGGCAGGCCCTCTATGGCTACACCTTC.

This clonotype was seen many times. This sequence joins TRBV7-9 and TRBJ1-1; a weak D match, TRBD1 (5 bases). V lost 6 bases and J 5 bases, leaving 16 bases between the germline ends. The germline V gene has CDR1 SEHNR and CDR2 FQNEAQ (reference sequence). CDR3 length: 14 amino acids. CDR3 amino acids: CASRGGVGSTEAFF. The CDR3 nucleotides read TGTGCCAGCAGAGGAGGGGTGGGAAGTACTGAAGCTTTCTTT.

This clonotype has a count of ten or more. This chain joins TRBV29-1 and TRBJ2-3; D call uncertain. Trimming pared 0 bases from V and 2 bases from J, leaving 9 bases between. The CDR3 covers 14 residues. The V gene's germline CDR1 is SQVTM and CDR2 ANQGSEA. CDR3 bases: TGCAGCGTTGAAGATGTTTGGACCACAGATACGCAGTATTTT. Translating gives CSVEDVWTTDTQYF.

The table lists this clonotype with a few counts. V gene TRBV7-8 combines with J gene TRBJ1-1; a possible D gene is TRBD1 (5 bases). This CDR3 contains 12 residues. CDR1 is SGHVS, CDR2 FQNEAQ, per germline. Trimming took off 7 bases at V and 9 bases at J, with 15 bases between the two ends. CDR3 coding DNA: TGTGCCAGCAAGACAGATGATGGGAAAGCTTTCTTT. It is translated as CASKTDDGKAFF.

The V gene is TRBV5-6, the J gene TRBJ2-5, with 9 bases identical to TRBD2. The germline V gene has CDR1 SGHDT and CDR2 YYEEEE. The CDR3 length is 15 residues. The J segment lost 6 bases and the V segment lost 4 bases, leaving 10 bases of the junction unmatched. For the CDR3, the DNA is TGTGCCAGCAGCCCACGGGGCGGGAGGGGGAAGACCCAGTACTTC. It is translated as CASSPRGGRGKTQYF.

This clonotype appeared a few times. The V gene is TRBV20-1, the J gene TRBJ2-5, with a tentative D call TRBD1 (6 bases). V was clipped by 5 bases and J by 1 base, with 17 bases between them. The CDR3 has 15 amino acids. From germline, CDR1 is DFQATT and CDR2 SNEGSKA (reference sequence). The CDR3 nucleotides read TGCAGTGCTGACTCACCCAGGGGCGGCCAAGAGACCCAGTACTTC. Its protein product is CSADSPRGGQETQYF.

This sequence joins TRBV19 and TRBJ2-7; D perhaps matches TRBD2 (6 bases). V lost 10 bases to trimming and J lost 2 bases, with 18 bases between them. The germline V gene encodes CDR1 LNHDA and CDR2 SQIVND (reference sequence). This CDR3 has 14 residues. CDR3 sequence reads: CANVSGPRAYEQYF. CDR3 coding DNA: TGTGCCAACGTAAGCGGGCCCCGGGCCTACGAGCAGTACTTC.

This clonotype was recorded a few times. The V gene is TRBV5-1, the J gene TRBJ2-1; possible D gene TRBD2, 6 bases. Trimming took off 6 bases at V and 4 bases at J, with 17 bases between the two ends. This CDR3 has 15 residues. Germline-derived CDR1 and CDR2 are SGHRS and YFSETQ. The chain's CDR3 is CASTLGGFSYNEQFF. The CDR3 nucleotides are TGCGCCAGCACCCTGGGGGGATTTTCGTACAATGAGCAGTTCTTC. The full variable domain, completed using reference TRBV5-1 and TRBJ2-1, is KAGVTQTPRYLIKTRGQQVTLSCSPISGHRSVSWYQQTPGQGLQFLFEYFSETQRNKGNFPGRFSGRQFSNSRSEMNVSTLELGDSALYLCASTLGGFSYNEQFFGPGTRLTVL.

This clonotype came up a few times. V and J are TRBV20-1 and TRBJ2-1, with TRBD2 matching 12 bases. The V segment lost 3 bases and the J segment 10 bases; nucleotides outside the gene matches: 4. The CDR3 has 13 residues. The V gene's germline CDR1 is DFQATT and CDR2 SNEGSKA (reference sequence). The chain's CDR3 is CSASLAGGTEQFF. In DNA, the CDR3 is TGCAGTGCTAGCCTAGCGGGAGGGACCGAGCAGTTCTTC.

The chain has TRBV20-1 and TRBJ1-4; unclear D gene. V lost 3 bases and J lost 0, with 5 bases in between. The V gene's germline CDR1 is DFQATT and CDR2 SNEGSKA (reference sequence). The CDR3 is made up of 13 amino acids. CDR3 residues: CSASTSTNEKLFF. DNA for the CDR3: TGCAGTGCTAGCACCTCAACTAATGAAAAACTGTTTTTT.

Only one count was recorded for this clonotype. The chain couples TRBV2 to TRBJ2-3; 8 bases line up with TRBD2. CDR1 is SNHLY and CDR2 is FYNNEI in the germline V gene. This CDR3 region has 14 residues. Unmatched junction bases numbered 5, after V lost 7 bases and J lost 2 bases. CDR3 DNA: TGTGCCAGCAAACGGGAGGGCCACACAGATACGCAGTATTTT. Translated, it gives CASKREGHTDTQYF.

This chain joins TRBV7-2 and TRBJ1-2, with D tentatively TRBD1 (6 bases). Germline assignment: CDR1 SGHTA and CDR2 FQGNSA. V was trimmed by 3 bases and J by 8 bases, leaving 13 bases between them. The length of the CDR3 is 13 residues. The CDR3 nucleotides are TGTGCCAGCAGCTTGGAGATACAGGGAGGCTACACCTTC. This codes for CASSLEIQGGYTF.

J is TRBJ2-7 and V is TRBV15; 13 bases map to TRBD2. Germline V lookup: CDR1 LNHNV, CDR2 YYDKDF (reference sequence). The V and J ends lost 1 base and 6 bases, in that order; junction bases with no gene match: 3. The CDR3 contains 15 residues. The DNA for the CDR3 is TGTGCCACCAGCAGAGGACTAGCGGGGGGTCCCGAGCAGTACTTC. Translation: CATSRGLAGGPEQYF.